Given below is one T cell receptor (beta chain) in context. Its antigen is not known. These data come from a study of T cells expressing NK-cell markers. Study summary: Most of the eight sequenced donors tested HCMV-seropositive; one tested seronegative.

What made the TCR beta cDNA was 5'RACE template switching with UMIs. No DNA is given; TCRdb re-called the 5' RACE reads and lists each CDR3 protein once. The sample has roughly 420,000 distinct CDR3 sequences. Regarding the study as a whole: Certain NKG2C+ T cell clones were expanded, and their HCMV specificity remained unclear.

The TCR sequence derives from a woman aged 18 to 75 in good health. The sequenced material came from blood T cells: a sorted CD56 or NKG2C T cell subset, CD4+ or CD8+ T cells, or bulk PBMC T cells (not recorded which).

The CDR3 spells CASSSGTNQETQYF. The chain links TRBV6-2 or TRBV6-3 to TRBJ2-5; the D call of TRBD2 rests on TCRdb alone, since no DNA is present to check it. The CDR3 length is 14 residues. CDR1 MNHEY and CDR2 SVGEGT come from the germline V gene.